Following are 9 T cell receptor beta chains from one sample sequenced in a study of T cell repertoires in cytomegalovirus infection. These receptors are not linked to any known antigen. TCRdb re-derived calls from the reads in MiXCR, one entry per CDR3 protein. The sample has 450,000 to 600,000 distinct CDR3 sequences; roughly 43% are singletons. Sequenced here: cultured PBMCs, sampled from culture after CMV antigen stimulation. These receptor sequences come from a human donor in good health (CMV status not recorded). Some clones in this sample may be carry-over from other donors' samples.

This clonotype was seen a handful of times. V gene TRBV12-5 combines with J gene TRBJ1-1, with D perhaps TRBD1 (5 bases). Germline loops: CDR1 LGHNT, CDR2 FRNRAP. CDR3 length: 16 amino acids. The V end lost 0 bases, the J end lost 3 bases, and 14 bases lay between the germline ends. The CDR3 nucleotides are TGTGCTAGTGGTTTGGTATCGGGACCGTACTACACTGAAGCTTTCTTT. Protein: CASGLVSGPYYTEAFF. Full variable domain (outside the CDR3, taken from reference TRBV12-5 and TRBJ1-1): DARVTQTPRHKVTEMGQEVTMRCQPILGHNTVFWYRQTMMQGLELLAYFRNRAPLDDSGMPKDRFSAEMPDATLATLKIQPSEPRDSAVYFCASGLVSGPYYTEAFFGQGTRLTVV.

CDR3 sequence (DNA): TGTGCCAGCAGTCTCCGCGGGGTGCCCTCCTACGAGCAGTACTTC. It encodes CASSLRGVPSYEQYF. This sequence joins TRBV6-7 and TRBJ2-7, with D possibly being TRBD2 (6 bases). TRBV6-7 is labeled an ORF, and its function is uncertain. With 5 bases removed from V and 0 bases from J, the gap between germline ends came to 14 bases. CDR3 size: 15 residues.

The gene calls are TRBV5-5 and TRBJ1-1; a weak D match, TRBD1 (6 bases). The V and J ends lost 2 bases and 0 bases respectively, with 8 bases between them. CDR1 and CDR2 (germline): SGHKS, YYEKEE (reference sequence). CDR3 length equals 14 residues. The CDR3 DNA sequence: TGTGCCAGCAGCTTTACAGGGCTGAACACTGAAGCTTTCTTT. Residues: CASSFTGLNTEAFF.

The chain carries TRBV6-6 and TRBJ1-4, with unresolved D. CDR3 size: 13 residues. Trimming took off 10 bases at V and 4 bases at J, with 13 bases between the two ends. Germline CDR1 reads MNHNY; CDR2 reads SVGAGI (reference sequence). The CDR3 loop is CATRPGLNEKLFF. The CDR3 DNA is TGTGCCACCCGACCGGGCCTTAATGAAAAACTGTTTTTT.

This clonotype was seen a few times. The chain has TRBV7-6 and TRBJ1-6; 7 bases fit TRBD1. The germline CDR1 and CDR2 sequences are SGHVS and FNYEAQ. The CDR3 runs to 15 residues. The V and J ends lost 1 base and 6 bases, in that order; junction bases with no gene match: 3. CDR3: CASSLGGQLNSPLHF. CDR3 in DNA: TGTGCCAGCAGCTTAGGGGGACAGCTTAATTCACCCCTCCACTTT.

This clonotype has just a few counts. An end of the junction differs from the germline gene, which may be a read error. V is TRBV2 and J is TRBJ2-1; a possible D gene is TRBD2 (7 bases). Germline V gene data show CDR1 as SNHLY and CDR2 as FYNNEI. There are 13 residues in the CDR3. The CDR3 DNA reads TGTGCCAGCAGTGAAGTCGAGGGGGGGCCTGAGGTCTTC. It is translated as CASSEVEGGPEVF.

This chain uses TRBV5-1 with TRBJ1-2, with D perhaps matching TRBD1 (6 bases). Germline values: CDR1 SGHRS, CDR2 YFSETQ. V lost 0 bases and J 4 bases, leaving 16 bases between the germline ends. The CDR3 extends over 16 amino acids. For the CDR3, the DNA is TGCGCCAGCAGCTTGGGACAGGTATCGCCTAGCTATGGCTACACCTTC. Amino acids: CASSLGQVSPSYGYTF.

The chain is built from TRBV20-1 and TRBJ1-1; D is undetermined. CDR1 is DFQATT, CDR2 SNEGSKA, per germline (reference sequence). The CDR3 consists of 16 residues. Trimming removed 4 bases from V and 1 base from J, with 19 bases in between. CDR3 sequence reads: CSATNPLRGTNTEAFF. The CDR3 bases are TGCAGTGCTACAAATCCGCTCCGAGGCACGAACACTGAAGCTTTCTTT.

A remark on this clonotype: One junction end disagrees with the germline gene, perhaps due to a read error. The chain recombines TRBV5-3 with TRBJ2-4, with 9 bases aligning to TRBD2. TRBV5-3 is classed as an ORF, of uncertain function. The CDR3 spans 15 residues. In DNA form, the CDR3 reads TGTGCCAGCAGCTCCCCTGGCGGGGGGGAAAACATTCAGTACTTC. Translated, it gives CASSSPGGGENIQYF.